The present T cell receptor (beta chain) was sequenced within a study of blood T cell repertoires in COVID-19 (dated by TCRdb to the early 2020s). Some background on the complete study: Samples from collaborators originated in the United States, Italy and Spain and spanned both the acute and convalescent phases of COVID-19. Nearly every sample came with metadata listing a de-identified subject ID, COVID-19 status, age in years and sex. The material from the prospective study consisted of cDNA or gDNA derived from T cells, B-cell-depleted T cells, or PBMCs. Where available, HLA class I and class II types were obtained from metadata supplied by the sample provider rather than from assay-based typing. Subjects who had been exposed to COVID-19, were actively infected with it, or had recovered from it provided the deeply sampled blood TCRbeta repertoires that made up the dataset. The repertoires were made available in a free public database intended to serve as a resource for research on the immune response to SARS-CoV-2. The samples were drawn from two sources: the first 160 participants of the ongoing ImmuneRACE study, and over 1,000 subjects contributed by 6 global collaborators. Broader findings and caveats from the paper: The amount of clinical and demographic metadata varied by source and participant and was provided uncurated.

The collaborating institutions used their own protocols to collect whole blood in K2EDTA tubes. For TCRbeta analysis, collaborator samples were shipped as frozen whole blood, as isolated PBMCs, or as DNA extracted from either sample type. TCRbeta CDR3 regions were amplified from genomic DNA by means of the immunoSEQ Assay, a bias-controlled multiplex PCR. The authors processed their data as follows. The number of nucleated cells in each sample was estimated by amplification of reference gene primers within the assay. Sequence reads were collapsed and filtered to measure the absolute abundance of every unique TCRbeta CDR3 rearrangement. Productive Simpson clonality was computed per sample as the square root of Simpson's diversity index over productive rearrangements. TCRdb retrieved this table from immuneACCESS and kept in-frame rearrangements only. Not all clones are present; in checked studies, unresolved V genes account for under half, and no reason is known for the remainder. Clone size and V and J calls were adopted from that table, with D and trimming inferred from the DNA. For this sample there are about 210,000 clones; approximately 82% appear just once. In total, the top ten clones hold 10% to 15% of the sample.

Comment on this clone: The specificity of this receptor is unknown. Per-base qualities were not stored, and no clone one base away is much larger.

This receptor was obtained from a woman in her forties with acute or convalescent COVID-19. Sequencing input: peripheral blood.

The CDR3 protein is CASNRDPNYGYTF. The DNA sequence is as follows: TGTGCCAGCAACAGGGATCCTAACTATGGCTACACCTTC. The chain is encoded by TRBV19 joined to TRBJ1-2, with TRBD1 perhaps the D gene, on 6 matching bases. The CDR3 contains 13 residues, cysteine and phenylalanine counted. Left in the record is the CDR3 DNA by itself, 39 bases read in frame from the first base. The germline V gene (reference sequence) provides CDR1 LNHDA and CDR2 SQIVND. The germline ends are 11 bases apart after V is trimmed by 9 bases and J by 0 bases.